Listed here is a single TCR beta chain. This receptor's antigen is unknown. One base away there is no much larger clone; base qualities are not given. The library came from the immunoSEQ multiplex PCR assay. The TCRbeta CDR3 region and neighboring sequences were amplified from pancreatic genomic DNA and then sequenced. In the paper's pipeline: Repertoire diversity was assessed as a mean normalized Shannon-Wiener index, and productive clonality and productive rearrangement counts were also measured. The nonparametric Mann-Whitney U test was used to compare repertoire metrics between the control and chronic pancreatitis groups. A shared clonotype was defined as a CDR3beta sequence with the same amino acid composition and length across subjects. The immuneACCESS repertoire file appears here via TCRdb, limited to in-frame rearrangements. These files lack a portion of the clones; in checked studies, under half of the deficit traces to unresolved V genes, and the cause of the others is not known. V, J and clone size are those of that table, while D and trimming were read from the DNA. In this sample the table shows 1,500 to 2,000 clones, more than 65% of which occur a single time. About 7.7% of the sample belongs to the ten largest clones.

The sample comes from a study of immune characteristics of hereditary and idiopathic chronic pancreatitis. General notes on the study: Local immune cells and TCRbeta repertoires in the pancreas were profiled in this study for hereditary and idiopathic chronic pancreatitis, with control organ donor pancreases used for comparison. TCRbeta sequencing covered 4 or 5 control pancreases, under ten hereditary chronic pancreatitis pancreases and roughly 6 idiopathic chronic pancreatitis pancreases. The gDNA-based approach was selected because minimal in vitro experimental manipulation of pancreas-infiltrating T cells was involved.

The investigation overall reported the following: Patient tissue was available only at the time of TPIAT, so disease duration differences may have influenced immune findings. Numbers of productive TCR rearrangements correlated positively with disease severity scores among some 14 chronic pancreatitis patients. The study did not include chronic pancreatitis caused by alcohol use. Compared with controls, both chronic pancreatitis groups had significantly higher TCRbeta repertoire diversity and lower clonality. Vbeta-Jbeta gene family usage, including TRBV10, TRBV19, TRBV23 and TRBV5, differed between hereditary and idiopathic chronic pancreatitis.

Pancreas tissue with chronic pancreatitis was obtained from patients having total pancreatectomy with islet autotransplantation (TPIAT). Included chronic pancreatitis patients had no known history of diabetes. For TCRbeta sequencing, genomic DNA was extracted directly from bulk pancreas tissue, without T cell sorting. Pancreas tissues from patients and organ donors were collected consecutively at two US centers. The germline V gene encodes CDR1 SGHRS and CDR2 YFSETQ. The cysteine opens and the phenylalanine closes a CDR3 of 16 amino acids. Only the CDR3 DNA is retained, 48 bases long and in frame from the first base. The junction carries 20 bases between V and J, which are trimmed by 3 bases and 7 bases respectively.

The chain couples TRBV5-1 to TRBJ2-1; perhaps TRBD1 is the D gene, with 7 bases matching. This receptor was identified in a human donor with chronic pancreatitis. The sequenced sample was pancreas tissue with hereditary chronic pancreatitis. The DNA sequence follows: TGCGCCAGCAGCTCCCAGGGGGGCGGGTCGTCGAATGAGCAGTTCTTC. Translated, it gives CASSSQGGGSSNEQFF.